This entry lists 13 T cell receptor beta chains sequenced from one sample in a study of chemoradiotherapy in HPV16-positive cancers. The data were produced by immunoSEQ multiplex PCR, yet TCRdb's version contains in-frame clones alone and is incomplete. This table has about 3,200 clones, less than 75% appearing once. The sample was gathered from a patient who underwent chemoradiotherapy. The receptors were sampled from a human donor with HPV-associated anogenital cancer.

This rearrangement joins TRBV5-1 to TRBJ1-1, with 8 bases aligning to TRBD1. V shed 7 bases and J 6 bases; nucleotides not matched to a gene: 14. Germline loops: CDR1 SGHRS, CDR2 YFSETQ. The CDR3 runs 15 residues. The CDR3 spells CASFSGTGLGSEAFF. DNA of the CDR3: TGCGCCAGCTTCTCCGGGACAGGATTAGGGTCTGAAGCTTTCTTT.

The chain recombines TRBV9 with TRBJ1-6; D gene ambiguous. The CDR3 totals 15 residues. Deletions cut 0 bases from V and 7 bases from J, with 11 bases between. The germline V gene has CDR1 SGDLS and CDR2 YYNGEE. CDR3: CASSVDWGGNSPLHF. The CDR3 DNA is TGTGCCAGCAGCGTAGATTGGGGTGGAAATTCACCCCTCCACTTT.

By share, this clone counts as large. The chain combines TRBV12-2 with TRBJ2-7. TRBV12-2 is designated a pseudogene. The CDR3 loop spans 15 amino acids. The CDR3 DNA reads TGTGCAAGTCGCTTCCCGGGACCCTATATCTACGAGCAGTACTTC. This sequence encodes CASRFPGPYIYEQYF.

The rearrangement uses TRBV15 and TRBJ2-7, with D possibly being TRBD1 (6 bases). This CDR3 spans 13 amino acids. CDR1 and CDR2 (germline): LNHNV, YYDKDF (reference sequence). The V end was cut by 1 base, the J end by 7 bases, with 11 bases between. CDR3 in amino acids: CATSRVAGEEQYF. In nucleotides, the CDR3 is TGTGCCACCAGCAGAGTTGCAGGGGAAGAGCAGTACTTC.

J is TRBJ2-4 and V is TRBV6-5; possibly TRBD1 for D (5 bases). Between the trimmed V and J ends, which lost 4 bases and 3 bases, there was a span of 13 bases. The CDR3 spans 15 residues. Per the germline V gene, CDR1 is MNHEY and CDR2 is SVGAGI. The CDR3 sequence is CASSLGVSGKNIQYF. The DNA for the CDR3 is TGTGCCAGCAGTTTAGGGGTTTCCGGCAAAAACATTCAGTACTTC.

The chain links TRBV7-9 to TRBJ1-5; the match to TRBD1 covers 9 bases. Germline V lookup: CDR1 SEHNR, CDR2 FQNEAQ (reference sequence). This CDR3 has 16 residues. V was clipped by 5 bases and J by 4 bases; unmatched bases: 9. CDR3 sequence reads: CASSDGTGRPNQPQHF. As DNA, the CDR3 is TGTGCCAGCAGCGACGGGACAGGGAGGCCTAATCAGCCCCAGCATTTT.

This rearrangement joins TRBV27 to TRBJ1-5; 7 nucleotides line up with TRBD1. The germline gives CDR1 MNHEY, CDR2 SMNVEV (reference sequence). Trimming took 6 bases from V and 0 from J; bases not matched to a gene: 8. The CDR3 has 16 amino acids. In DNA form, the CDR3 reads TGTGCCAGCAGACGGGGACAGCCTCTTAGCAATCAGCCCCAGCATTTT. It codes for CASRRGQPLSNQPQHF.

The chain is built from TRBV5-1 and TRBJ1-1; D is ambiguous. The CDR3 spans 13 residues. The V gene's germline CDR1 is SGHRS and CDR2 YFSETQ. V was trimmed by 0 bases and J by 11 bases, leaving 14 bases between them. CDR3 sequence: CASSLEGSSMAFF. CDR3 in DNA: TGCGCCAGCAGCTTGGAGGGCAGTTCAATGGCTTTCTTT.

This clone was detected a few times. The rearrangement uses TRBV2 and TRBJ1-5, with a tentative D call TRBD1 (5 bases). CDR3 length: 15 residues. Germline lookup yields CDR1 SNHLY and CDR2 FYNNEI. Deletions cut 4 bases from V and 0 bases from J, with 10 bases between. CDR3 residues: CASSVGAVSNQPQHF. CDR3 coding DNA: TGTGCCAGCAGTGTTGGGGCCGTTAGCAATCAGCCCCAGCATTTT.

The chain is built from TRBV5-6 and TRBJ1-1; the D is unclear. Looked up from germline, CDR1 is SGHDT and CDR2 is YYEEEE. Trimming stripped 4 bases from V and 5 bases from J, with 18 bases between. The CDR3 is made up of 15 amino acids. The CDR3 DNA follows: TGTGCCAGCAGCATGGGTGGGGAGGGTAAGACTGAAGCTTTCTTT. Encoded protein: CASSMGGEGKTEAFF.

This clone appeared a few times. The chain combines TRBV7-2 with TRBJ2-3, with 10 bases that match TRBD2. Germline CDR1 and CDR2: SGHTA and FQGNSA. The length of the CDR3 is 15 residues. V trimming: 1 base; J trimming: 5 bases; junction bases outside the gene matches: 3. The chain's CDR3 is CASSLVAGGVDTQYF. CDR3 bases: TGTGCCAGCAGCTTAGTAGCGGGGGGAGTAGATACGCAGTATTTT.

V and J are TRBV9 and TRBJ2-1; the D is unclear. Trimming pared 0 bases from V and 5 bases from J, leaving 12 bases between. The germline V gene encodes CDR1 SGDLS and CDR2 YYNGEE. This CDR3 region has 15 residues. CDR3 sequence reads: CASSVAPGPNNEQFF. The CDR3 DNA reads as TGTGCCAGCAGCGTAGCCCCAGGACCTAACAATGAGCAGTTCTTC.

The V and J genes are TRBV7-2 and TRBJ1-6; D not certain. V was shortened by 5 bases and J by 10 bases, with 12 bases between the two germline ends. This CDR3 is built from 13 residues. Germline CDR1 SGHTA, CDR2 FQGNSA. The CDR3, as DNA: TGTGCCAGCAGCACACAGCTTCCGTCACCCCTCCACTTT. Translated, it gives CASSTQLPSPLHF. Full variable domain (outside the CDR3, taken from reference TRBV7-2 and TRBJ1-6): GAGVSQSPSNKVTEKGKDVELRCDPISGHTALYWYRQSLGQGLEFLIYFQGNSAPDKSGLPSDRFSAERTGGSVSTLTIQRTQQEDSAVYLCASSTQLPSPLHFGNGTRLTVT.